This T cell receptor (beta chain) originates from a study of T-cell reconstitution after alpha-beta-depleted transplantation in children. This clonotype was detected a few times. Germline V gene sequence: CDR1 LGHNA, CDR2 YNFKEQ. V lost 2 bases, J lost 9 bases, and 7 bases stayed unmatched. The CDR3 sequence is 16 residues long. Researchers prepared the TCRbeta library using unique molecular identifiers, the study reports. TCRdb reprocessed the PCR reads with MiXCR, giving one entry per CDR3 protein. The sample carries 330,000 or so distinct CDR3 sequences, 10% recorded once. This specimen was PBMCs from the stem cell graft donor, taken from the stem cell graft. This sequence originates from a human donor who donated a stem cell graft to a child with acute lymphoblastic leukemia. The chain links TRBV4-2 to TRBJ2-1, with 13 positions matching TRBD2. The CDR3 sequence: CASSQTGLAGEGEQFF. The CDR3 bases are TGTGCCAGCAGCCAAACCGGACTAGCGGGAGAAGGTGAGCAGTTCTTC.